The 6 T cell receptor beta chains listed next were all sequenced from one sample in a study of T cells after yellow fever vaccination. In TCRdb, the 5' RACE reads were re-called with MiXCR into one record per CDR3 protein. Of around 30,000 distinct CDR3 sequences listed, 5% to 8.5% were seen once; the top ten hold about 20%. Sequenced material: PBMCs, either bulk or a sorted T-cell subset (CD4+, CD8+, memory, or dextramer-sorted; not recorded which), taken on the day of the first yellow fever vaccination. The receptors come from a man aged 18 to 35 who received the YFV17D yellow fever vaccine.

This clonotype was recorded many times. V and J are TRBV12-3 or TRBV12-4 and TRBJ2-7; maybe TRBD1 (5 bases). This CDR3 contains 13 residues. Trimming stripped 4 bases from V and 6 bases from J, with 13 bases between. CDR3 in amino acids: CASSSAGRREQYF. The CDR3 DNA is TGTGCCAGCAGTTCGGCAGGGCGGCGCGAGCAGTACTTC.

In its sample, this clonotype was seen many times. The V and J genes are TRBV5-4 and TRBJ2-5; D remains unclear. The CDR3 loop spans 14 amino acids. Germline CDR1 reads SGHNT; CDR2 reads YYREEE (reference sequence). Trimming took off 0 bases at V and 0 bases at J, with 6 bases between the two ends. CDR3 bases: TGTGCCAGCAGCTTGGCCGGGTACCAAGAGACCCAGTACTTC. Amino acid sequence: CASSLAGYQETQYF.

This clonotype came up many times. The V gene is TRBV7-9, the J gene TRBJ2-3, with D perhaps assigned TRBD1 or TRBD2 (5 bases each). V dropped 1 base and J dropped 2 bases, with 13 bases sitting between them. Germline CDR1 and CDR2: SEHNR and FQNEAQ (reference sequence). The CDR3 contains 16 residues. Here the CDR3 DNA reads TGTGCCAGCAGCTTAGTAGTCGGGGACCCCACAGATACGCAGTATTTT. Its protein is CASSLVVGDPTDTQYF.

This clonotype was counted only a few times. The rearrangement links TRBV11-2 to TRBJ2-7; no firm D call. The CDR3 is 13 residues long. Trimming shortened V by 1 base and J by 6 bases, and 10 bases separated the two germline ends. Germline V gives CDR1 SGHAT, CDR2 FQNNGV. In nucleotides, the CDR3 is TGTGCCAGCAGCTTAGCGGACCAAGGCGAGCAGTACGTC. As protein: CASSLADQGEQYV.

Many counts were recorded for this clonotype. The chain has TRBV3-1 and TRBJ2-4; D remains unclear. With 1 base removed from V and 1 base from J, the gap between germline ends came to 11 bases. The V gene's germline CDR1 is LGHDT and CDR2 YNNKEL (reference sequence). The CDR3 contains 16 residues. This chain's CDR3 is CASSQVSGSAKNIQYF. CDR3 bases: TGTGCCAGCAGCCAAGTTTCGGGTTCCGCCAAAAACATTCAGTACTTC.

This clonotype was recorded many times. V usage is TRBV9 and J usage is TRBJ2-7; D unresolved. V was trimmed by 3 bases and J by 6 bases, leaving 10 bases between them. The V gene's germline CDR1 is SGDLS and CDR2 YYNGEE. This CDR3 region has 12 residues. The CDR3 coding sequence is TGTGCCAGCAGCGCCGACTTGGGCGAGCAGTACTTC. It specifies CASSADLGEQYF.